The clone carrying this TCR beta chain was seen a handful of times. The data stem from a study of T-cell memory formation after mild COVID-19. Germline V lookup: CDR1 MGHRA, CDR2 YSYEKL. The CDR3 is made up of 15 amino acids. Trimming took 3 bases from V and 2 from J, leaving 14 bases between them. TCRdb recomputed calls from the 5' RACE reads with MiXCR, one row per CDR3 protein. The repertoire holds about 360,000 distinct CDR3 sequences, with approximately 15% as singletons. This chain joins TRBV4-1 and TRBJ2-7; D assignment may be TRBD1 or TRBD2 (5 bases each). This receptor was obtained from a man aged 18 to 29 who had mild COVID-19 (a few samples of this study predate the infection). Cell type and time point are not known. Sample: PBMCs or a T cell subset sorted from them (not recorded which). Here the CDR3 reads CASSQEAGNTYEQYF. CDR3 DNA sequence: TGCGCCAGCAGCCAGGAGGCAGGGAATACCTACGAGCAGTACTTC.